These 28 T cell receptor beta chains were sequenced from one sample in a study of PD-1 blockade in classical Hodgkin lymphoma. The assay was immunoSEQ multiplex PCR, and TCRdb's table has in-frame clones only and misses some. Among some 100,000 clones, 80% to 90% were seen once, and the ten largest hold about 6.1%. Relapse was seen in all patients after autologous stem cell transplantation, and brentuximab vedotin exposure was variable. Source: peripheral blood mononuclear cells (PBMCs), taken before the second cycle of nivolumab. The receptors derive from a human donor with classical Hodgkin lymphoma.

This chain connects TRBV27 to TRBJ2-7; 10 nucleotides agree with TRBD2. The CDR3 contains 13 residues. Trimming took 8 bases from V and 2 from J; bases not matched to a gene: 3. Germline V lookup: CDR1 MNHEY, CDR2 SMNVEV (reference sequence). CDR3 nucleotide sequence: TGTGCCAGCGGGACTAGCGTGCCCTACGAGCAGTACTTC. This codes for CASGTSVPYEQYF.

The CDR3 reads CASSPRAGEDGEAFF. CDR3 nucleotides: TGTGCCAGCAGCCCCCGGGCAGGGGAGGATGGTGAAGCTTTCTTT. This chain connects TRBV5-5 to TRBJ1-1; a possible D gene is TRBD1 (6 bases). Germline loops: CDR1 SGHKS, CDR2 YYEKEE (reference sequence). The ends were cut back, 4 bases at V and 7 bases at J, with 20 bases in the middle. CDR3 length: 15 amino acids.

About this clone itself: This specimen includes other DNA sequences encoding the same CDR3. The CDR3 is CASSILAGDYGYTF. The CDR3 coding sequence is TGTGCCAGTAGTATTTTAGCAGGGGACTATGGCTACACCTTC. The chain uses TRBV19 and TRBJ1-2, with D possibly TRBD1 on 6 matching bases. This CDR3 has 14 amino acids. Trimming left V 3 bases short and J 3 bases short, with 11 bases between. The V gene's germline CDR1 is LNHDA and CDR2 SQIVND (reference sequence). Complete variable domain (other parts from reference TRBV19 and TRBJ1-2): DGGITQSPKYLFRKEGQNVTLSCEQNLNHDAMYWYRQDPGQGLRLIYYSQIVNDFQKGDIAEGYSVSREKKESFPLTVTSAQKNPTAFYLCASSILAGDYGYTFGSGTRLTVV.

The chain joins TRBV6-5 to TRBJ1-5; possible D gene TRBD1, 5 bases. Trimming removed 4 bases at V and 1 base at J, with 14 bases between. Germline V CDR1 and CDR2: MNHEY, SVGAGI. The CDR3 is 16 residues long. The CDR3: CASSSSPGRSNQPQHF. CDR3 coding DNA: TGTGCCAGCAGTTCCAGTCCGGGGCGGAGCAATCAGCCCCAGCATTTT.

The genes are TRBV19 and TRBJ1-6, with 10 bases matching TRBD1. CDR3 length: 13 residues. The V and J ends lost 11 bases and 7 bases, in that order; junction bases with no gene match: 5. CDR1 is LNHDA and CDR2 is SQIVND in the germline V gene (reference sequence). CDR3 sequence reads: CACGTGANSPLHF. The CDR3 coding sequence is TGTGCCTGCGGGACAGGGGCCAATTCACCCCTCCACTTT.

This chain links TRBV6-1 with TRBJ1-2; TRBD1 matches at 7 bases. CDR3 length: 13 amino acids. Germline values: CDR1 MNHNS, CDR2 SASEGT. With 5 bases clipped from V and 4 bases from J, the junction kept 4 bases outside the gene matches. CDR3 amino acids: CASSRQGPYGYTF. For the CDR3, the DNA is TGTGCCAGCAGTCGACAGGGCCCCTATGGCTACACCTTC.

This clone was recorded only once. Here the CDR3 reads CASTATGGTYNEQFF. CDR3 DNA sequence: TGTGCCAGCACTGCGACAGGGGGCACCTACAATGAGCAGTTCTTC. V is TRBV28 and J is TRBJ2-1, with 10 bases aligning to TRBD1. The CDR3 has 15 amino acids. J gave up 2 bases and V 7 bases, and 5 bases lay outside the gene matches. Germline V gene lookup returns CDR1 MDHEN and CDR2 SYDVKM.

This sequence joins TRBV5-6 and TRBJ2-7; no clear D gene. The CDR3 spans 11 residues. The germline gives CDR1 SGHDT, CDR2 YYEEEE. V dropped 2 bases and J dropped 4 bases, with 4 bases sitting between them. CDR3 region: CASSFSYEQYF. As DNA, the CDR3 is TGTGCCAGCAGCTTCAGTTACGAGCAGTACTTC.

This clone was recorded once. The chain uses TRBV4-2 and TRBJ2-3; TRBD2 matches at 7 bases. The CDR3 loop spans 17 amino acids. V lost 3 bases and J lost 0; bases outside the gene matches: 9. Germline CDR1 and CDR2: LGHNA and YNFKEQ. The chain's CDR3 is CASSQEIAGPSTDTQYF. The DNA of the CDR3 is TGTGCCAGCAGCCAGGAAATAGCGGGCCCTAGCACAGATACGCAGTATTTT.

V and J are TRBV9 and TRBJ1-6; D call uncertain. V lost 0 bases to trimming and J lost 0 bases, with 10 bases between them. The CDR3 extends over 17 amino acids. Germline V gene sequence: CDR1 SGDLS, CDR2 YYNGEE. The CDR3: CASSVEGRSSYNSPLHF. DNA of the CDR3: TGTGCCAGCAGCGTAGAGGGCAGGAGCTCCTATAATTCACCCCTCCACTTT.

The V gene is TRBV4-1, the J gene TRBJ2-2; possibly TRBD2 for D (5 bases). Per the germline V gene, CDR1 is MGHRA and CDR2 is YSYEKL. V was pared by 2 bases and J by 1 base, with 14 bases between. CDR3 size: 17 residues. The CDR3: CASSQSRARLNTGELFF. The CDR3 DNA follows: TGCGCCAGCAGCCAATCGAGGGCAAGACTGAACACCGGGGAGCTGTTTTTT.

The chain is built from TRBV6-6 and TRBJ2-3; 9 bases align to TRBD2. The germline CDR1 and CDR2 sequences are MNHNY and SVGAGI (reference sequence). With V trimmed by 6 bases and J by 4 bases, 11 bases remained unmatched. The CDR3 length is 16 residues. The CDR3 is CASSFEAGGSSDTQYF. The DNA of the CDR3 is TGTGCCAGCAGCTTTGAGGCGGGGGGGAGTTCAGATACGCAGTATTTT.

This sequence joins TRBV6-5 and TRBJ2-7; D remains unclear. CDR1 and CDR2 (germline): MNHEY, SVGAGI. V was trimmed by 1 base and J by 3 bases, leaving 7 bases between them. There are 13 residues in the CDR3. This CDR3 is CASSYWAYYEQYF. In nucleotides, the CDR3 is TGTGCCAGCAGTTACTGGGCCTACTACGAGCAGTACTTC.

This clone has only one observation. The rearrangement joins TRBV5-3 to TRBJ2-3, with D perhaps assigned TRBD1 or TRBD2 (5 bases each). TRBV5-3 is given ORF status, its function remaining uncertain. V lost 0 bases to trimming and J lost 4 bases, with 12 bases between them. This CDR3 is built from 15 residues. The DNA for the CDR3 is TGTGCCAGAAGCTTGGTGTGGGGGTGCGCAGATACGCAGTATTTT. This codes for CARSLVWGCADTQYF.

V and J are TRBV19 and TRBJ2-1, with D possibly matching TRBD1 (5 bases). CDR1 and CDR2 from the germline V gene are LNHDA and SQIVND (reference sequence). The CDR3 loop spans 14 amino acids. The ends were cut back, 3 bases at V and 6 bases at J, with 12 bases in the middle. CDR3 bases: TGTGCCAGTAGTATTGGTAAAGGGGTCAATGAGCAGTTCTTC. This codes for CASSIGKGVNEQFF.

The gene calls are TRBV18 and TRBJ1-1; D gene uncertain. This CDR3 has 14 residues. Germline lookup yields CDR1 KGHSH and CDR2 LQKENI. V shed 0 bases and J shed 0 bases, with 5 bases lying between them. CDR3 in amino acids: CASSPPLVNTEAFF. CDR3 bases: TGTGCCAGCTCACCACCGTTGGTGAACACTGAAGCTTTCTTT.

This clone was counted once. The rearrangement uses TRBV4-3 and TRBJ2-1; possibly TRBD1 or TRBD2 for D (5 bases each). This CDR3 spans 20 amino acids. V lost 6 bases, J lost 0 bases, and 27 bases lay in between. The V gene's germline CDR1 is LGHNA and CDR2 YSLEER. The CDR3 nucleotides are TGCGCCAGCAGTCAGAGGGGTTATATAATGTGGGGCAGCTCCTACAATGAGCAGTTCTTC. Translating gives CASSQRGYIMWGSSYNEQFF.

The chain carries TRBV29-1 and TRBJ2-1; 9 nucleotides agree with TRBD1. Germline CDR1 reads SQVTM; CDR2 reads ANQGSEA. J gave up 4 bases and V 4 bases, and 5 bases lay outside the gene matches. This CDR3 is built from 14 residues. The DNA of the CDR3 is TGCAGCGTTGGGGACAGGGCCCCGTACAATGAGCAGTTCTTC. Its translation is CSVGDRAPYNEQFF.

The V call is TRBV7-9, the J call TRBJ2-1; 8 positions agree with TRBD1. With 2 bases clipped from V and 5 bases from J, the junction kept 17 bases outside the gene matches. From germline, CDR1 is SEHNR and CDR2 FQNEAQ (reference sequence). This CDR3 has 19 amino acids. The CDR3 here is CASSLRVRGTGGPNNEQFF. CDR3 bases: TGTGCCAGCAGCTTACGGGTTCGGGGTACAGGGGGTCCCAACAATGAGCAGTTCTTC.

V is TRBV2 and J is TRBJ2-1, with 14 bases matching TRBD2. The J segment lost 4 bases and the V segment lost 7 bases, leaving 21 bases of the junction unmatched. The CDR3 has 21 amino acids. Germline V gene lookup returns CDR1 SNHLY and CDR2 FYNNEI. The CDR3 bases are TGTGCCAGCAAGGGCGTGACCCGACTAGCGGGGGGGCCGGCCCAATACAATGAGCAGTTCTTC. It specifies CASKGVTRLAGGPAQYNEQFF.

The chain recombines TRBV19 with TRBJ1-5; the D gene is possibly TRBD1 (5 bases). Germline CDR1 reads LNHDA; CDR2 reads SQIVND (reference sequence). V was shortened by 5 bases and J by 5 bases, with 10 bases between the two germline ends. This CDR3 contains 13 residues. The CDR3 bases are TGTGCCAGTAGTTCCGGGGCCTATCAGCCCCAGCATTTT. This gives the protein CASSSGAYQPQHF.

V usage is TRBV27 and J usage is TRBJ2-1, with TRBD2 matching over 8 bases. The CDR3 extends over 16 amino acids. Germline assignment: CDR1 MNHEY and CDR2 SMNVEV (reference sequence). The ends lost 3 bases at V and 8 bases at J; junction bases unmatched: 12. CDR3 sequence reads: CASSFSGLGFGDEQFF. CDR3 bases: TGTGCCAGCAGTTTTTCGGGACTAGGTTTTGGCGATGAGCAGTTCTTC.

The chain recombines TRBV12-5 with TRBJ1-1; 9 bases align to TRBD1. V dropped 0 bases and J dropped 7; count of bases not matched to a gene: 6. Per the germline V gene, CDR1 is LGHNT and CDR2 is FRNRAP. The CDR3 is made up of 15 amino acids. The DNA of the CDR3 is TGTGCTAGTGGTTTGGTAGTGGGACAGGGTGTTGAAGCTTTCTTT. It codes for CASGLVVGQGVEAFF.

The J gene is TRBJ1-5, the V gene TRBV21-1; no DNA check was done on the table's D call, TRBD1. TRBV21-1 counts as a pseudogene. The CDR3 consists of 19 residues. The CDR3 coding sequence is TGTGCCAGCAGCAAACCCCCAGACAGGAGACCTTATAGCAATCAGCCCCAGCATTTT. Translated: CASSKPPDRRPYSNQPQHF.

In DNA form, the CDR3 reads TGTGCCAGCAGTCTCCAGACGAACACCGGGGAGCTGTTTTTT. Its protein is CASSLQTNTGELFF. The chain combines TRBV2 with TRBJ2-2; no clear D. This CDR3 comprises 14 residues. Per germline, CDR1 SNHLY and CDR2 FYNNEI. V gave up 5 bases and J gave up 0 bases, with 7 bases separating them.

The chain recombines TRBV29-1 with TRBJ1-4; the D is unclear. V lost 0 bases and J lost 4, with 9 bases in between. The CDR3 loop spans 14 amino acids. Germline CDR1 SQVTM, CDR2 ANQGSEA. This CDR3 is CSVEERGINEKLFF. CDR3 nucleotides: TGCAGCGTTGAAGAGCGGGGAATTAATGAAAAACTGTTTTTT.

A single count supports this clone. The chain couples TRBV29-1 to TRBJ1-4; D perhaps matches TRBD1 (6 bases). Germline CDR1 reads SQVTM; CDR2 reads ANQGSEA. The CDR3 contains 15 residues. Trimming took off 7 bases at V and 2 bases at J, with 17 bases between the two ends. The chain's CDR3 is CSGRGTGSTNEKLFF. The DNA for the CDR3 is TGCAGCGGCAGGGGCACCGGGTCGACTAATGAAAAACTGTTTTTT.

This chain uses TRBV7-2 with TRBJ2-3; D is tentatively TRBD1 or TRBD2 (5 bases each). V shed 6 bases and J shed 1 base, with 14 bases lying between them. Per germline, CDR1 SGHTA and CDR2 FQGNSA. The CDR3 spans 15 residues. CDR3 residues: CASRSRDVRTDTQYF. Here the CDR3 DNA reads TGTGCCAGCAGATCTAGGGACGTACGCACAGATACGCAGTATTTT. Supplemented by reference TRBV7-2 and TRBJ2-3, the full variable domain reads GAGVSQSPSNKVTEKGKDVELRCDPISGHTALYWYRQSLGQGLEFLIYFQGNSAPDKSGLPSDRFSAERTGGSVSTLTIQRTQQEDSAVYLCASRSRDVRTDTQYFGPGTRLTVL.